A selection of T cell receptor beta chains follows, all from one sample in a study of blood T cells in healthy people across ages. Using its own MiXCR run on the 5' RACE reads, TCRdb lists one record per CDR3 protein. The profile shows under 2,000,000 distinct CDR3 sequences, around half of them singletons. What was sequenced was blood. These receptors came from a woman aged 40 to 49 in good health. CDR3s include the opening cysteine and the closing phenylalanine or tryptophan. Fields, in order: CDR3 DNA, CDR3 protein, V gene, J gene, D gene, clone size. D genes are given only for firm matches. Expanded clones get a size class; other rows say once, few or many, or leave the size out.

TGTGCCAGCAGCCCGCCGGGGATCGGAGAGCAGTTCTTC	CASSPPGIGEQFF	TRBV7-6	TRBJ2-1	NA	NA
TGTGCCAGCAGCTTAGCACAGGGAATCAATGAGCAGTTCTTC	CASSLAQGINEQFF	TRBV11-2	TRBJ2-1	NA	few
TGTGCCAGCAGTTACTCCGGCAGGGTTGAAAAACTGTTTTTT	CASSYSGRVEKLFF	TRBV6-2/TRBV6-3	TRBJ1-4	NA	NA
TGTGCCAGCAGCGTAGTAATGAATGAGCAGTTCTTC	CASSVVMNEQFF	TRBV9	TRBJ2-1	NA	NA
TGCGCCAGCAGCCAAGATCCCCTAGCGGGGAAGAAGCAGTATTTT	CASSQDPLAGKKQYF	TRBV4-1	TRBJ2-3	TRBD2	few
TGTGCCAGCAGCAAGGGACACGGCCAGCCCCAGCATTTT	CASSKGHGQPQHF	TRBV11-2	TRBJ1-5	NA	few
TGTGCCAGCAGCTCCCAAAATAGCGGGGGGCTAACAGATACGCAGTATTTT	CASSSQNSGGLTDTQYF	TRBV7-2	TRBJ2-3	TRBD2	few
TGTGCCAGCAGCTTAGGACCGGGGGTCGGGGGCAATGAGCAGTACTTC	CASSLGPGVGGNEQYF	TRBV7-9	TRBJ2-5	NA	once
TGTGCCACCAGTGATAGCCGGGAGGCCTCCTACGAGCAGTACTTC	CATSDSREASYEQYF	TRBV24-1	TRBJ2-7	TRBD2	few
TGCAGCGTTGAGCCCGCGGCGGGCTACACCTTC	CSVEPAAGYTF	TRBV29-1	TRBJ1-2	NA	few
TGTACCAGCAGGGAGAGGGTGACCCAGTACTTC	CTSRERVTQYF	TRBV6-6	TRBJ2-5	NA	once
TGTGCCAGCAGCATAGGGGGTCTGTCCTACGAGCAGTACTTC	CASSIGGLSYEQYF	TRBV27	TRBJ2-7	NA	few
TGTGCCAGCAGGGGGGACGTAAGTTCCTACGAGCAGTACTTC	CASRGDVSSYEQYF	TRBV6-5	TRBJ2-7	NA	few
TGCAGTGCTAGAGAAAGGGGAACTGAAGCTTTCTTT	CSARERGTEAFF	TRBV20-1	TRBJ1-1	NA	NA
TGCAGTGCTATCCCAGGGAGCTCCTACGAGCAGTACTTC	CSAIPGSSYEQYF	TRBV20-1	TRBJ2-7	NA	NA
TGCAGTGCTAGAGAGGACAGGGCCGGGAATTCACCCCTCCACTTT	CSAREDRAGNSPLHF	TRBV20-1	TRBJ1-6	TRBD1	once
TGTGCCATCAGTGAGGTCCAGGGTGAGGCCAAAAACATTCAGTACTTC	CAISEVQGEAKNIQYF	TRBV10-3	TRBJ2-4	NA	few
TGTGCCAGCAGCTTGGCCCAGTCCTACGAGCAGTACTTC	CASSLAQSYEQYF	TRBV12-3/TRBV12-4	TRBJ2-7	NA	many
TGTGCCATCAGTGGCGTGGGGTTATCGGATGACTACACCTTC	CAISGVGLSDDYTF	TRBV10-3	TRBJ1-2	NA	few
TGCAGTGCTAGAGAACAGGGGGAGACCCAGTACTTC	CSAREQGETQYF	TRBV20-1	TRBJ2-5	TRBD1	few
TGTGCCACCAGCAGAGAACTTTCATTGGGGGGTTCAGGTGGCTACACCTTC	CATSRELSLGGSGGYTF	TRBV15	TRBJ1-2	NA	few
TGTGCCAGCAGCTCGCCAGTAGCGGGGGGTAACACAGATACGCAGTATTTT	CASSSPVAGGNTDTQYF	TRBV7-8	TRBJ2-3	TRBD2	NA
TGCAGTGCTAGACCCTGGGACAGGGGGAGTGAGACCCAGTACTTC	CSARPWDRGSETQYF	TRBV20-1	TRBJ2-5	TRBD1	NA
TGCGCCAGCCAAAGGACAGCGTACAATGAGCAGTTCTTC	CASQRTAYNEQFF	TRBV10-2	TRBJ2-1	NA	NA
TGTGCCAGCAGCTTAGCACGTGGTCAGGCAGCCCTAGCTTTCTTT	CASSLARGQAALAFF	TRBV7-2	TRBJ1-1	NA	NA
TGCAGTGCTAGTAGAAGTCCCTACGAGCAGTACTTC	CSASRSPYEQYF	TRBV20-1	TRBJ2-7	NA	few
TGTGCCACCAGTGAGTCGAGGCCGGGGGCCGGCACAGATACGCAGTATTTT	CATSESRPGAGTDTQYF	TRBV10-3	TRBJ2-3	NA	NA
TGTGCCAGCAGCTTAACGTGGACAGCGTCCTACAATGAGCAGTTCTTC	CASSLTWTASYNEQFF	TRBV7-3	TRBJ2-1	NA	NA
TGTGCCAGCAGCCAGCCCGAACAGGGGGCAGATACGCAGTATTTT	CASSQPEQGADTQYF	TRBV7-2	TRBJ2-3	TRBD1	NA
TGTGCCAGCAGCTTAGGCGAGGGGGCCTTTGGCTACACCTTC	CASSLGEGAFGYTF	TRBV7-6	TRBJ1-2	TRBD1	NA
TGTGCCAGCAGTCGGATGGTTCAGGGGGCAAACTATGGCTACACCTTC	CASSRMVQGANYGYTF	TRBV11-2	TRBJ1-2	TRBD1	once
TGCGCCAGCACCTCTTTTAGGGGGTCGGGCACCGGGGAGCTGTTTTTT	CASTSFRGSGTGELFF	TRBV5-1	TRBJ2-2	NA	few
TGTGCCAGCAGCTTAATGCAACAGGGCCATGGCTACACCTTC	CASSLMQQGHGYTF	TRBV7-2	TRBJ1-2	NA	NA
TGTGCCAGCAGCGAAGGGACAACCTCCTACAATGAGCAGTTCTTC	CASSEGTTSYNEQFF	TRBV9	TRBJ2-1	NA	NA
TGTGCCAGCAGGCAACCGGGAACAGGGGACACCGGGGAGCTGTTTTTT	CASRQPGTGDTGELFF	TRBV9	TRBJ2-2	TRBD1	NA
TGTGCCAGCAGTGAACAGGGGGCACCATACACCGGGGAGCTGTTTTTT	CASSEQGAPYTGELFF	TRBV2	TRBJ2-2	TRBD1	NA
TGCAGTGCTAGCTCAGGGATCACATCCCACAATCAGCCCCAGCATTTT	CSASSGITSHNQPQHF	TRBV20-1	TRBJ1-5	NA	NA
TGTGCCAGCAGCCTCGGGGTAGCGGGGGGACATGAGCAGTTCTTC	CASSLGVAGGHEQFF	TRBV7-8	TRBJ2-1	TRBD2	NA